One sample yielded the 13 T cell receptor beta chains listed below, sequenced in a study of OX40 agonist ivuxolimab in advanced cancers. TCRdb keeps only in-frame clones here, not all; method: immunoSEQ multiplex PCR. There are about 70,000 clones in the sample; roughly 92% occur only once, and 4.8% lies in the top ten. The material sequenced was CD4+ or CD8+ T cells sorted from blood, taken in a trial of the OX40 agonist ivuxolimab. Receptors were obtained from an adult with an advanced solid tumor such as melanoma, head and neck, liver or kidney cancer.

V and J are TRBV28 and TRBJ2-7, with 11 bases that match TRBD1. This CDR3 spans 14 amino acids. Per the germline V gene, CDR1 is MDHEN and CDR2 is SYDVKM. Trimming took 7 bases from V and 7 from J; bases not matched to a gene: 9. CDR3 nucleotides: TGTGCCAGCACCGGGGACAGGGGGTTTCAAGAGCAGTACTTC. Its protein product is CASTGDRGFQEQYF.

The count of this clone is one. The gene calls are TRBV5-1 and TRBJ2-2; the D gene is possibly TRBD1 (6 bases). The CDR3 totals 15 residues. V lost 0 bases, J lost 1 base, and 7 bases lay in between. Germline V gene sequence: CDR1 SGHRS, CDR2 YFSETQ. The DNA for the CDR3 is TGCGCCAGCAGCTTGGAGGGACAGAACACCGGGGAGCTGTTTTTT. Its protein is CASSLEGQNTGELFF.

The rearrangement joins TRBV4-1 to TRBJ2-1; 12 bases are shared with TRBD2. Germline CDR1 MGHRA, CDR2 YSYEKL. The CDR3 is 18 amino acids. Losses at the gene ends were 0 bases for V and 4 bases for J; bases not matched to a gene: 7. The CDR3: CASSQDIGTSGLYNEQFF. CDR3 in DNA: TGCGCCAGCAGCCAAGATATTGGGACTAGCGGGCTGTACAATGAGCAGTTCTTC.

V and J are TRBV10-3 and TRBJ2-3, with D perhaps assigned TRBD1 or TRBD2 (5 bases each). The V end was cut by 4 bases, the J end by 2 bases, with 7 bases between. The CDR3 is 13 amino acids. The germline gives CDR1 ENHRY, CDR2 SYGVKD. In nucleotides, the CDR3 is TGTGCCATCAGTGTCGGGGCCACAGATACGCAGTATTTT. This translates into CAISVGATDTQYF.

The chain carries TRBV11-1 and TRBJ2-2; 12 nucleotides align to TRBD1. CDR3 length equals 16 residues. With V trimmed by 4 bases and J by 4 bases, 4 bases remained unmatched. CDR1 SGHAT and CDR2 FQDESV come from the germline V gene (reference sequence). This chain's CDR3 is CASSSRDRGRTGELFF. The CDR3, as DNA: TGTGCCAGCAGCTCCCGGGACAGGGGGCGCACCGGGGAGCTGTTTTTT.

V gene TRBV4-3 combines with J gene TRBJ2-3; D uncertain. Germline values: CDR1 LGHNA, CDR2 YSLEER. V was cut by 0 bases and J by 4 bases, with 5 bases left in between. This CDR3 region has 13 residues. The CDR3 coding sequence is TGCGCCAGCAGCCAAGATCATTCAGATACGCAGTATTTT. This encodes CASSQDHSDTQYF.

The J gene is TRBJ2-2, the V gene TRBV19; 7 bases map to TRBD2. Losses at the gene ends were 3 bases for V and 4 bases for J; bases not matched to a gene: 5. Germline CDR1 reads LNHDA; CDR2 reads SQIVND (reference sequence). The CDR3 covers 15 residues. The CDR3 is CASSIVSSGTGELFF. CDR3 coding DNA: TGTGCCAGTAGTATCGTTTCTAGCGGCACCGGGGAGCTGTTTTTT.

This clone was seen only once. The chain combines TRBV7-3 with TRBJ2-5; 12 nucleotides match TRBD2. Per the germline V gene, CDR1 is SGHTA and CDR2 is FQGTGA. CDR3 length equals 14 residues. J lost 5 bases, V lost 5 bases, and 3 bases had no gene match. CDR3 sequence (DNA): TGTGCCAGCAGCCCTAGCGGGAGGGTGGAGACCCAGTACTTC. Residues: CASSPSGRVETQYF.

The chain links TRBV10-3 to TRBJ2-3; 10 nucleotides match TRBD2. CDR1 and CDR2 (germline): ENHRY, SYGVKD. The CDR3 consists of 14 residues. Trimming removed 10 bases from V and 0 bases from J; junction bases left unmatched: 4. As DNA, the CDR3 is TGTGCCACAGGACTAGCGGCTAGCACAGATACGCAGTATTTT. This gives the protein CATGLAASTDTQYF.

This clone was detected once. This rearrangement joins TRBV2 to TRBJ2-5; D unresolved. The V gene lost 7 bases and the J gene lost 4 bases, with 13 bases spanning the gap. The CDR3 runs 13 residues. Looked up from germline, CDR1 is SNHLY and CDR2 is FYNNEI. CDR3 residues: CASTPLKRETQYF. Written as DNA, the CDR3 is TGTGCCAGCACCCCCCTTAAGCGAGAGACCCAGTACTTC.

J is TRBJ1-1 and V is TRBV2; D remains ambiguous. Germline V gene lookup returns CDR1 SNHLY and CDR2 FYNNEI. Trimming removed 8 bases at V and 0 bases at J, with 13 bases between. This CDR3 has 14 residues. The CDR3 is CASVRHLMNTEAFF. The CDR3, as DNA: TGTGCCAGCGTTCGGCACCTCATGAACACTGAAGCTTTCTTT.

The V gene is TRBV5-8, the J gene TRBJ2-7; 10 positions match TRBD1. The CDR3 loop spans 16 amino acids. The germline CDR1 and CDR2 sequences are SGHTS and YDEGEE. The junction had 13 bases not matched to a gene; V was cut back by 4 bases and J by 6 bases. CDR3 in DNA: TGTGCCAGCAGCCCAGATGAGGGACAGGGGTTGAGCGAGCAGTACTTC. Encoded protein: CASSPDEGQGLSEQYF. Together with reference TRBV5-8 and TRBJ2-7, the CDR3 gives the full variable domain: EAGVTQSPTHLIKTRGQQATLRCSPISGHTSVYWYQQALGLGLQFLLWYDEGEERNRGNFPPRFSGRQFPNYSSELNVNALELEDSALYLCASSPDEGQGLSEQYFGPGTRLTVT.

The J gene is TRBJ2-1, the V gene TRBV5-1; 7 bases agree with TRBD1. The CDR3 extends over 14 amino acids. V lost 2 bases and J lost 9; bases outside the gene matches: 8. The germline CDR1 and CDR2 sequences are SGHRS and YFSETQ. The CDR3 sequence is CASSLGGHSTEQFF. In nucleotides, the CDR3 is TGCGCCAGCAGCTTAGGGGGCCACTCCACTGAGCAGTTCTTC.